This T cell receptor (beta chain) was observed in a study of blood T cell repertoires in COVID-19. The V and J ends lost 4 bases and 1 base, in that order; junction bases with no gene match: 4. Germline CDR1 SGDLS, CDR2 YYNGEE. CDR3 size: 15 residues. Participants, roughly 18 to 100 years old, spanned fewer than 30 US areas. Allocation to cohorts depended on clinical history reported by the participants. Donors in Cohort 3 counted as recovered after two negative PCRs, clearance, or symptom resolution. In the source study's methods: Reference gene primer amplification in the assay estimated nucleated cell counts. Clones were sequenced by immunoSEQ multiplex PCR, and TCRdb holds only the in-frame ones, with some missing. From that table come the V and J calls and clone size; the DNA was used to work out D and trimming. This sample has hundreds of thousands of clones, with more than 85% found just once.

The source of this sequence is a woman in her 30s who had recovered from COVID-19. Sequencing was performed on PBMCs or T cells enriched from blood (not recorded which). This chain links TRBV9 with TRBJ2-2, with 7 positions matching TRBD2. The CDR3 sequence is CASSPGLRNTGELFF. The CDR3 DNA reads TGTGCCAGCAGCCCGGGACTAAGGAACACCGGGGAGCTGTTTTTT.